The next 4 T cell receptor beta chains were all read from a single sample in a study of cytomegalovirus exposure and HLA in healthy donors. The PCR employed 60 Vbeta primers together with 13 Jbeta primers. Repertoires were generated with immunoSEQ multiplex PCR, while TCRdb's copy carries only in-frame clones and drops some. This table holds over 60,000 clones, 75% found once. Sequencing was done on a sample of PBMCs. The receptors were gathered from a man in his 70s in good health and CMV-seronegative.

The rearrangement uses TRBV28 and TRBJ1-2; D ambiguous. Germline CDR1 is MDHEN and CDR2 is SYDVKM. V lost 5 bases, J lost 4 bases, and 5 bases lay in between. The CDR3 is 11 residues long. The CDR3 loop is CASSTRYGYTF. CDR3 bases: TGTGCCAGCAGTACACGCTATGGCTACACCTTC.

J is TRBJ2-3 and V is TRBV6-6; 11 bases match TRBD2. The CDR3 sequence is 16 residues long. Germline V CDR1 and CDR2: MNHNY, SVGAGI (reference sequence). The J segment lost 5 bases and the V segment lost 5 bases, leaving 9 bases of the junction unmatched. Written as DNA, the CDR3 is TGTGCCAGCAGTCAGGCTAGCGGGGGGCGGATAGATACGCAGTATTTT. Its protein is CASSQASGGRIDTQYF.

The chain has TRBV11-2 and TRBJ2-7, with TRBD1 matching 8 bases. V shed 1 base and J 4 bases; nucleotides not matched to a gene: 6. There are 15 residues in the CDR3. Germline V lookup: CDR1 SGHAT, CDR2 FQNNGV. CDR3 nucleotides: TGTGCCAGCAGCTTAGTGGACAGGGCAGTATACGAGCAGTACTTC. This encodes CASSLVDRAVYEQYF.

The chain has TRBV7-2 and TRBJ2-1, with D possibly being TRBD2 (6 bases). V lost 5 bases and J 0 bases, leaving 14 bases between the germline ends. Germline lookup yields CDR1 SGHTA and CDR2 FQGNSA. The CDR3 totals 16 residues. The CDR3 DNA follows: TGTGCCAGCAGCCGCAGGAGGGAGACCTCCTACAATGAGCAGTTCTTC. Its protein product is CASSRRRETSYNEQFF.